Shown below are 29 T cell receptor beta chains from a single sample sequenced in a study of CD8+CD57+ T cells in acquired aplastic anemia. Using genomic DNA as the template, TCR beta VDJ and CDR3 profiling was carried out. TCRdb reanalysed the reads using MiXCR and keeps one entry per CDR3 protein. The table shows roughly 17,000 distinct CDR3 sequences, with more than 30% occurring only once. Antigen specificity for these receptors is unknown. The patients chosen for sequencing had shown expansion of CD8+CD57+ cells (detected by flow cytometry). General study results and limits: Compared with total CD4+ and CD8+ cell pools, patient CD8+CD57+ cells were less diverse.

The sequenced sample consisted of CD8+CD57+ T cells sorted from PBMCs. The subset was: bead-enriched CD8+CD57+ effector memory T cells from SAA patients. Receptors were obtained from a human donor with aplastic anemia.

J is TRBJ2-5 and V is TRBV12-3 or TRBV12-4; a possible D gene is TRBD2 (7 bases). V was trimmed by 1 base and J by 5 bases, leaving 17 bases between them. The CDR3 sequence is 16 residues long. The DNA for the CDR3 is TGTGCCAGCAGTTTAGTGGGGAGGGGGGATCGGGAGACCCAGTACTTC. Its protein product is CASSLVGRGDRETQYF.

CDR3: CASSLAGAYSPLHF. The CDR3 nucleotides read TGTGCCAGCAGTTTAGCCGGGGCATATTCACCCCTCCACTTT. The chain carries TRBV12-3 or TRBV12-4 and TRBJ1-6; a possible D gene is TRBD1 (5 bases). Between the trimmed V and J ends, which lost 0 bases and 8 bases, there was a span of 8 bases. CDR3 size: 14 residues.

Only a few counts were recorded for this clonotype. The chain uses TRBV20-1 and TRBJ2-7, with a weak D call TRBD1 (5 bases). Germline V lookup: CDR1 DFQATT, CDR2 SNEGSKA (reference sequence). This CDR3 is 14 amino acids long. Trimming cost V 4 bases and J 5 bases, with 18 bases left between them. CDR3 nucleotide sequence: TGCAGTGCTACCCCGGTTAGGGGTAGTAACGAGCAGTACTTC. Residues: CSATPVRGSNEQYF.

This clonotype was seen more than once but under ten times. This CDR3 is missing its conserved last phenylalanine or tryptophan, likely due to a read error. The rearrangement joins TRBV27 to TRBJ2-7; possibly TRBD1 or TRBD2 for D (5 bases each). The CDR3 contains 14 residues. Germline CDR1 reads MNHEY; CDR2 reads SMNVEV (reference sequence). Trimming cost V 4 bases and J 2 bases, with 12 bases left between them. The CDR3 region is CASSSGTDAYEQYL. The CDR3 nucleotides are TGTGCCAGCAGTTCCGGGACCGACGCCTACGAGCAGTACCTC.

CDR3 loop: CASSANYEQYF. The CDR3 nucleotides are TGTGCCAGCAGTGCGAATTACGAGCAGTACTTC. V usage is TRBV25-1 and J usage is TRBJ2-7, with D unresolved. CDR1 is MGHDK, CDR2 SYGVNS, per germline. This CDR3 is built from 11 residues. The germline V and J ends were trimmed by 4 bases and 4 bases, with 5 bases remaining between them.

A single count supports this clonotype. This chain links TRBV5-1 with TRBJ2-3; TRBD2 agrees at 9 bases. Germline assignment: CDR1 SGHRS and CDR2 YFSETQ. There are 16 residues in the CDR3. V lost 2 bases and J lost 1; bases outside the gene matches: 5. The CDR3 nucleotides are TGCGCCAGCAGCTTTAGACTAGCGGATCGCACAGATACGCAGTATTTT. This encodes CASSFRLADRTDTQYF.

In this sample, this clonotype turned up many times. CDR3: CASWGQVVPEAFF. The DNA of the CDR3 is TGTGCCAGCTGGGGACAGGTGGTACCTGAAGCTTTCTTT. The genes are TRBV6-5 and TRBJ1-1; 8 positions match TRBD1. This CDR3 has 13 residues. V trimming: 8 bases; J trimming: 6 bases; junction bases outside the gene matches: 8. CDR1 MNHEY and CDR2 SVGAGI come from the germline V gene.

The rearrangement uses TRBV15 and TRBJ1-2; 12 nucleotides agree with TRBD1. V shed 2 bases and J 5 bases; nucleotides not matched to a gene: 9. Looked up from germline, CDR1 is LNHNV and CDR2 is YYDKDF (reference sequence). This CDR3 is built from 17 residues. CDR3 loop: CATSRPFPGQGAYGYTF. Here the CDR3 DNA reads TGTGCCACCAGCAGACCATTTCCGGGACAGGGGGCGTATGGCTACACCTTC. Based on the CDR3 plus reference TRBV15 and TRBJ1-2, the full variable domain is DAMVIQNPRYQVTQFGKPVTLSCSQTLNHNVMYWYQQKSSQAPKLLFHYYDKDFNNEADTPDNFQSRRPNTSFCFLDIRSPGLGDTAMYLCATSRPFPGQGAYGYTFGSGTRLTVV.

The gene calls are TRBV4-1 and TRBJ2-7; D gene ambiguous. V was clipped by 1 base and J by 0 bases, with 10 bases between them. The germline V gene has CDR1 MGHRA and CDR2 YSYEKL. This CDR3 is built from 15 residues. The CDR3 loop reads CASSQGGISSYEQYF. CDR3 nucleotides: TGCGCCAGCAGCCAAGGAGGAATTAGCTCCTACGAGCAGTACTTC.

This clonotype was observed a few times. The chain links TRBV2 to TRBJ2-7, with D uncertain. Germline-derived CDR1 and CDR2 are SNHLY and FYNNEI. V lost 0 bases and J lost 3, with 6 bases in between. The CDR3 totals 13 residues. CDR3 loop: CASSEAPRYEQYF. CDR3 in DNA: TGTGCCAGCAGTGAAGCTCCACGCTACGAGCAGTACTTC.

The sample holds a few counts of this clonotype. This chain joins TRBV27 and TRBJ2-1; possibly TRBD1 or TRBD2 for D (5 bases each). Trimming shortened V by 2 bases and J by 3 bases, and 14 bases separated the two germline ends. CDR3 length: 16 amino acids. Germline values: CDR1 MNHEY, CDR2 SMNVEV (reference sequence). The CDR3 region is CASSLEGMLNYNEQFF. CDR3 sequence (DNA): TGTGCCAGCAGTTTAGAGGGGATGTTAAACTACAATGAGCAGTTCTTC.

A word on this clonotype: The conserved closing phenylalanine or tryptophan is absent in this CDR3, likely reflecting a read error. The DNA is omitted, as the CDR3 cannot be located on it reliably, and the CDR3 follows TCRdb's listing. The chain uses TRBV4-2 and TRBJ2-7. CDR1 and CDR2 (germline): LGHNA, YNFKEQ. Ends included, the CDR3 has 11 residues. The CDR3: CASSQAYEQCS.

This clonotype was counted between two and nine times. The rearrangement links TRBV15 to TRBJ2-1, with a tentative D call TRBD2 (7 bases). Trimming removed 0 bases from V and 10 bases from J, with 25 bases in between. CDR3 size: 18 residues. Germline values: CDR1 LNHNV, CDR2 YYDKDF (reference sequence). This CDR3 is CATSRDGGLEGDMREQFF. The CDR3, as DNA: TGTGCCACCAGCAGAGACGGCGGACTAGAGGGGGACATGAGGGAGCAGTTCTTC.

The chain combines TRBV10-1 with TRBJ2-3; the match to TRBD1 covers 8 bases. Germline V lookup: CDR1 WNHNN, CDR2 SYGVQD (reference sequence). With V trimmed by 6 bases and J by 1 base, 12 bases remained unmatched. The CDR3 covers 17 residues. Here the CDR3 reads CASSAETGAFGTDTQYF. CDR3 in DNA: TGCGCCAGCAGCGCAGAGACAGGGGCTTTTGGCACAGATACGCAGTATTTT.

This clonotype has at least ten counts. The rearrangement links TRBV10-3 to TRBJ1-3, with 8 bases matching TRBD1. The CDR3 totals 18 residues. Germline-derived CDR1 and CDR2 are ENHRY and SYGVKD. V lost 11 bases to trimming and J lost 0 bases; unmatched junction nucleotides: 18. The CDR3, as DNA: TGTGCCGGACGGTCGGGGACAGGCCTTCAAGACTCTGGAAACACCATATATTTT. Encoded protein: CAGRSGTGLQDSGNTIYF.

The V and J genes are TRBV7-3 and TRBJ1-2; 9 positions agree with TRBD1. V was pared by 5 bases and J by 7 bases, with 14 bases of the junction left unmatched. Germline-derived CDR1 and CDR2 are SGHTA and FQGTGA. This CDR3 has 16 amino acids. The DNA of the CDR3 is TGTGCCAGCAGCGCTAAAACAGGGGGCTTCCTCCGTGGCTACACCTTC. Amino acid sequence: CASSAKTGGFLRGYTF. Using reference TRBV7-3 and TRBJ1-2 for the parts outside the CDR3, the full variable domain is GAGVSQTPSNKVTEKGKYVELRCDPISGHTALYWYRQSLGQGPEFLIYFQGTGAADDSGLPNDRFFAVRPEGSVSTLKIQRTERGDSAVYLCASSAKTGGFLRGYTFGSGTRLTVV.

The chain carries TRBV25-1 and TRBJ2-3; weak D call: TRBD2 (6 bases). This CDR3 spans 15 amino acids. Germline CDR1 and CDR2: MGHDK and SYGVNS. V lost 2 bases to trimming and J lost 0 bases, with 9 bases between them. The CDR3 DNA is TGTGCCAGCAGTGAAGTAGGGAGGAGCACAGATACGCAGTATTTT. Amino acids: CASSEVGRSTDTQYF.

A note on this clonotype: Because the CDR3's place on the DNA is in doubt, the DNA is left out and the CDR3 is given as listed by TCRdb. This chain uses TRBV5-1 with TRBJ1-3; the D call in the table, TRBD1, was not verified against the DNA. The CDR3 contains 15 residues when both ends are counted. CDR1 and CDR2 from the germline V gene are SGHRS and YFSETQ. The CDR3 loop reads CASSFAAGAGNTVYF.

The DNA of the CDR3 is TGTGCCAGCAGCTTTTACGGGGGAAACTACAATGAGCAGTTCTTC. The encoded protein is CASSFYGGNYNEQFF. V is TRBV11-1 and J is TRBJ2-1; D might be TRBD2 (6 bases). The germline V gene encodes CDR1 SGHAT and CDR2 FQDESV (reference sequence). The CDR3 sequence is 15 residues long. The germline V and J ends were trimmed by 3 bases and 3 bases, with 12 bases remaining between them.

The V gene is TRBV19, the J gene TRBJ2-7, with 10 bases fitting TRBD2. The V gene end was trimmed by 1 base and the J gene end by 3 bases; junction bases not matched to a gene: 6. This CDR3 region has 16 residues. Germline values: CDR1 LNHDA, CDR2 SQIVND (reference sequence). The CDR3 DNA reads TGTGCCAGTAGTATAGGATCTAGCGGGAGAAGCTACGAGCAGTACTTC. It specifies CASSIGSSGRSYEQYF.

A few counts support this clonotype. Here the CDR3 DNA reads TGTGCCAGCAGACCCGGAATAGACACTGAAGCTTTCTTT. It specifies CASRPGIDTEAFF. The chain is built from TRBV12-3 or TRBV12-4 and TRBJ1-1, with D hard to call. The CDR3 has 13 amino acids. Trimming cost V 6 bases and J 3 bases, with 11 bases left between them.

This clonotype was found many times. This chain connects TRBV19 to TRBJ2-4; D is undetermined. Germline V lookup: CDR1 LNHDA, CDR2 SQIVND (reference sequence). The germline V and J ends were trimmed by 9 bases and 1 base, with 10 bases remaining between them. The CDR3 is 13 amino acids. CDR3 nucleotides: TGTGCCAGCAGCTCCCTGGCCAAAAACATTCAGTACTTC. Translation gives CASSSLAKNIQYF.

This clonotype showed up just a few times. This rearrangement joins TRBV5-6 to TRBJ1-2; 9 bases align to TRBD1. CDR1 is SGHDT and CDR2 is YYEEEE in the germline V gene. This CDR3 is built from 15 residues. J was trimmed by 3 bases and V by 4 bases; bases with no gene match: 7. CDR3 region: CASSLTGGSDYGYTF. DNA of the CDR3: TGTGCCAGCAGCCTCACAGGGGGCAGTGACTATGGCTACACCTTC.

The table lists this clonotype with many counts. The chain has TRBV12-3 or TRBV12-4 and TRBJ1-2; D uncertain. The CDR3 covers 14 residues. The ends were cut back, 6 bases at V and 5 bases at J, with 16 bases in the middle. The CDR3 region is CASRRFGRWYGYTF. The CDR3 DNA reads as TGTGCCAGCAGGAGATTTGGAAGGTGGTATGGCTACACCTTC.

This clonotype was seen many times. The chain carries TRBV5-1 and TRBJ2-7; 7 positions match TRBD2. The CDR3 covers 18 residues. The J segment lost 3 bases and the V segment lost 0 bases, leaving 15 bases of the junction unmatched. Germline values: CDR1 SGHRS, CDR2 YFSETQ. The CDR3 is CASSLGGGYPLLDYEQYF. CDR3 coding DNA: TGCGCCAGCAGCTTGGGCGGGGGATATCCCCTCCTGGACTACGAGCAGTACTTC.

This clonotype was observed at least ten times. V usage is TRBV13 and J usage is TRBJ2-7; 7 bases match TRBD1. Germline V lookup: CDR1 PRHDT, CDR2 FYEKMQ (reference sequence). The CDR3 loop spans 13 amino acids. V lost 7 bases, J lost 3 bases, and 6 bases stayed unmatched. CDR3 bases: TGTGCCAGCACCCGACAGGGTTACTACGAGCAGTACTTC. Amino acid sequence: CASTRQGYYEQYF.

The V and J genes are TRBV9 and TRBJ2-1; D not certain. V dropped 0 bases and J dropped 7 bases, with 11 bases sitting between them. The CDR3 has 14 residues. CDR1 and CDR2 (germline): SGDLS, YYNGEE. CDR3 in amino acids: CASSVGMGLNEQFF. CDR3 DNA sequence: TGTGCCAGCAGCGTAGGAATGGGGTTGAATGAGCAGTTCTTC.

With regard to this clonotype: The junction departs from the called germline gene at one end, perhaps through a read error. The rearrangement links TRBV9 to TRBJ1-5, with TRBD1 as a possible D gene (6 bases). The CDR3 contains 13 residues. Per germline, CDR1 SGDLS and CDR2 YYNGEE. The CDR3 loop reads CASSVGGGQPQHF. The CDR3 region has the DNA TGTGCCAGCAGCGTAGGAGGGGGTCAGCCCCAGCATTTC.

This clonotype was observed at least ten times. The chain is built from TRBV7-9 and TRBJ2-1, with D unresolved. The CDR3 loop spans 12 amino acids. Germline assignment: CDR1 SEHNR and CDR2 FQNEAQ (reference sequence). Between the trimmed V and J ends, which lost 5 bases and 6 bases, there was a span of 8 bases. The CDR3 nucleotides read TGTGCCAGCAGCGAGCCGACCAATGAGCAGTTCTTC. Translation gives CASSEPTNEQFF.